The clone carrying this TCR beta chain appeared a single time. Its target is unknown. The V end was cut by 2 bases, the J end by 11 bases, with 12 bases between. The CDR3 length is 12 residues. CDR1 LGHDT and CDR2 YNNKEL come from the germline V gene (reference sequence). This specimen comes from a study of blood T cells in healthy people across ages. Study-level results: Donor CMV status, an unknown factor, possibly confounded changes in expanded clonotypes. Observed TCR beta diversity showed a strong correlation with the percentage of naive T cells as measured by flow cytometry. Higher diversity, along with more naive CD4+ cells, distinguished long-lived donors from aged donors. Per million T cells, TCR beta diversity dropped roughly linearly as age increased.

It was with a sample-barcoded 5' primer and a J-beta primer mix that a second PCR of roughly 7 to 12 cycles was run. TCRdb analysed the 5' RACE reads with MiXCR anew, one entry per CDR3 protein. The sample lists about 1.7 million distinct CDR3 sequences; roughly 27% were seen once. The sequenced sample was blood. V gene TRBV3-1 combines with J gene TRBJ2-5; D is uncertain. This receptor was obtained from a woman between 25 and 40 years old in good health. The CDR3 loop is CASSQFRNEQYF. CDR3 nucleotides: TGTGCCAGCAGCCAATTCAGGAATGAGCAGTACTTC.